A selection of T cell receptor beta chains follows, all from one sample in a study of cytomegalovirus exposure and HLA in healthy donors. Assay used: immunoSEQ multiplex PCR; TCRdb lists only in-frame clones, some missing. Of 200,000 or so clones listed, 84% were seen once; the top ten hold about an eighth. The sequenced sample consisted of PBMCs. All receptors come from a woman aged 25 to 45 in good health and CMV-seropositive. Both conserved end residues are part of each CDR3. Each record gives: V gene, J gene, D gene, clone size, CDR3 protein, CDR3 DNA. The D gene is left open where the match is weak. The size field is filled for only some rows; it gives once, few, many or a size class.

>TRBV29-1|TRBJ1-5|NA|NA
CSVVWGESNQPQHF
TGCAGCGTTGTTTGGGGGGAGAGCAATCAGCCCCAGCATTTT
>TRBV28|TRBJ2-1|NA|NA
CASRTGPEDNEQFF
TGTGCCAGCAGGACAGGTCCTGAGGACAATGAGCAGTTCTTC
>TRBV19|TRBJ1-1|NA|NA
CASNGASGITFF
TGTGCCAGTAATGGAGCCTCCGGAATAACTTTCTTT
>TRBV5-6|TRBJ1-2|NA|NA
CASSLAQGPTTF
TGTGCCAGCAGCTTGGCTCAGGGGCCCACCACCTTC
>TRBV5-1|TRBJ2-1|TRBD1|NA
CASRLTGTGIYNEQFF
TGCGCCAGCAGATTAACCGGGACAGGGATCTACAATGAGCAGTTCTTC
>TRBV27|TRBJ1-1|TRBD1|NA
CASRSLTGPTEAFF
TGTGCCAGCAGGTCCTTGACAGGGCCCACTGAAGCTTTCTTT
>TRBV5-1|TRBJ2-1|TRBD2|NA
CASSLAEGRADEQFF
TGCGCCAGCAGCTTGGCGGAGGGGAGGGCCGATGAGCAGTTCTTC
>TRBV5-1|TRBJ2-1|TRBD2|NA
CASSLGGSGNVYNEQFF
TGCGCCAGCAGCTTGGGGGGTAGCGGGAACGTCTACAATGAGCAGTTCTTC
>TRBV7-7|TRBJ2-5|NA|NA
CASSKDRRETQYF
TGTGCTAGCAGTAAAGACAGGCGAGAGACCCAGTACTTC
>TRBV19|TRBJ2-1|TRBD2|NA
CASSLAGGPYNEQFF
TGTGCCAGTAGTCTAGCGGGAGGGCCTTACAATGAGCAGTTCTTC
>TRBV29-1|TRBJ1-2|NA|few
CSAMNRDRYGYTF
TGCAGCGCTATGAACAGGGATCGCTATGGCTACACCTTC
>TRBV6-6|TRBJ1-1|NA|NA
CASSFDRGGADTEAFF
TGTGCCAGCAGTTTTGATCGAGGAGGGGCGGACACTGAAGCTTTCTTT
>TRBV6-1|TRBJ2-4|NA|NA
CASLYRSGNIQYF
TGTGCCAGTCTATACCGGAGCGGGAACATTCAGTACTTC
>TRBV6-1|TRBJ1-5|NA|NA
CASRPEGSNQPQHF
TGTGCCAGCAGGCCAGAGGGCAGCAATCAGCCCCAGCATTTT
>TRBV2|TRBJ1-1|NA|NA
CASSVSVRGAFITEAFF
TGTGCCAGCAGTGTCAGTGTGCGGGGGGCGTTCATTACTGAAGCTTTCTTT
>TRBV7-3|TRBJ2-2|TRBD2|NA
CASSLVASGTGELFF
TGTGCCAGCAGCTTAGTGGCTAGCGGAACCGGGGAGCTGTTTTTT
>TRBV5-6|TRBJ1-3|TRBD1|NA
CASSLGAGQRNTIYF
TGTGCCAGCAGCTTGGGGGCGGGACAGAGGAACACCATATATTTT
>TRBV5-7|TRBJ2-7|NA|NA
CASSYSSRGSHEQYF
TGTGCCAGCAGCTACTCATCCCGGGGTTCCCACGAGCAGTACTTC
>TRBV19|TRBJ1-5|NA|few
CASSKAGWFNQPQHF
TGTGCCAGTAGTAAAGCAGGGTGGTTCAATCAGCCCCAGCATTTT
>TRBV19|TRBJ1-4|TRBD1|NA
CASRLDRDFEKLFF
TGTGCCAGTAGACTTGACAGGGATTTTGAAAAACTGTTTTTT
>TRBV2|TRBJ2-7|NA|NA
CASSGDSYEQYF
TGTGCCAGCAGTGGAGACTCCTACGAGCAGTACTTC
>TRBV19|TRBJ2-7|NA|NA
CASSIEGGRGYEQYF
TGTGCCAGTAGTATAGAAGGAGGCAGGGGCTACGAGCAGTACTTC
>TRBV25-1|TRBJ2-1|TRBD1|NA
CASSEVTGGPYNEQFF
TGTGCCAGCAGTGAGGTAACAGGGGGTCCCTACAATGAGCAGTTCTTC
>TRBV6-7|TRBJ2-5|NA|NA
CASRKWTTPRRMETQYF
TGTGCCAGCAGAAAATGGACTACCCCCAGGAGAATGGAGACCCAGTACTTC
>TRBV6-5|TRBJ1-1|NA|NA
CASRTVGGMNTEAFF
TGTGCCAGCAGAACGGTTGGGGGGATGAACACTGAAGCTTTCTTT
>TRBV5-1|TRBJ2-2|NA|NA
CASSSLANTGELFF
TGCGCCAGCAGCTCACTCGCGAACACCGGGGAGCTGTTTTTT
>TRBV6-5|TRBJ1-3|NA|NA
CASSRERAGNTIYF
TGTGCCAGCAGCCGGGAAAGGGCCGGAAACACCATATATTTT
>TRBV2|TRBJ2-4|NA|once
CASSEGAGTSPKNIQYF
TGTGCCAGCAGTGAAGGTGCAGGGACTTCCCCCAAAAACATTCAGTACTTC
>TRBV30|TRBJ1-3|NA|NA
CAWLGEAAGNTIYF
TGTGCCTGGTTAGGGGAAGCTGCGGGAAACACCATATATTTT
>TRBV15|TRBJ1-1|NA|NA
CATSRDLWGAEAFF
TGTGCCACCAGCAGAGATCTCTGGGGGGCTGAAGCTTTCTTT
>TRBV19|TRBJ1-2|NA|few
CASSLTGTLYGYTF
TGTGCCAGTAGTCTCACCGGGACACTCTATGGCTACACCTTC
>TRBV27|TRBJ2-1|NA|NA
CASSSTTRLLDEQFF
TGTGCCAGCAGTTCGACTACTAGGCTTCTAGATGAGCAGTTCTTC
>TRBV9|TRBJ2-5|TRBD1|NA
CASSKRQGQEETQYF
TGTGCCAGCAGCAAGAGACAGGGGCAGGAAGAGACCCAGTACTTC
>TRBV15|TRBJ2-1|TRBD2|NA
CATSRDGGLAGVKQFF
TGTGCCACCAGCAGAGATGGCGGACTAGCGGGAGTCAAGCAGTTCTTC
>TRBV28|TRBJ1-1|TRBD1|few
CASNDRAGGGEAFF
TGTGCCAGCAACGACAGGGCCGGGGGAGGTGAAGCTTTCTTT
>TRBV5-1|TRBJ2-1|TRBD1|NA
CASSGQGAVEQFF
TGCGCCAGTTCGGGACAGGGGGCTGTTGAGCAGTTCTTC
>TRBV5-6|TRBJ2-2|TRBD2|NA
CASREASGRFDTGELFF
TGTGCCAGCAGGGAGGCTAGCGGGAGATTTGACACCGGGGAGCTGTTTTTT
>TRBV6-5|TRBJ1-2|NA|NA
CASSYDTGIYGYTF
TGTGCCAGCAGTTACGACACCGGGATCTATGGCTACACCTTC
>TRBV29-1|TRBJ2-7|NA|NA
CSVEGTGGGTYEQYF
TGCAGCGTTGAGGGGACAGGCGGGGGCACCTACGAGCAGTACTTC
>TRBV19|TRBJ1-5|NA|few
CASKGVISNQPQHF
TGTGCCAGTAAGGGGGTCATTAGCAATCAGCCCCAGCATTTT
>TRBV27|TRBJ2-1|NA|NA
CASSLFSDLRNEQFF
TGTGCCAGCAGTTTATTTTCCGACTTGAGAAATGAGCAGTTCTTC
>TRBV9|TRBJ2-3|NA|NA
CASSPRSPSTDTQYF
TGTGCCAGCAGCCCCCGGAGTCCTAGCACAGATACGCAGTATTTT
>TRBV6-6|TRBJ2-3|NA|NA
CASSKTLMSDTQYF
TGTGCCAGCAGCAAAACCCTAATGTCAGATACGCAGTATTTT
>TRBV20-1|TRBJ1-1|NA|NA
CSARQGTEAFF
TGCAGTGCTAGACAGGGGACTGAAGCTTTCTTT
>TRBV7-9|TRBJ1-2|NA|NA
CASSGREAGGYTF
TGTGCCAGCAGCGGCAGGGAAGCAGGTGGCTACACCTTC
>TRBV5-1|TRBJ1-2|NA|NA
CASSLEGEANYGYTF
TGCGCCAGCAGCTTGGAAGGGGAAGCTAACTATGGCTACACCTTC
>TRBV27|TRBJ1-2|NA|NA
CASATGSIYGYTF
TGTGCCAGCGCGACAGGATCGATCTATGGCTACACCTTC
>TRBV4-2|TRBJ1-2|TRBD1|NA
CASSQMVTGGGYGYTF
TGTGCCAGCAGCCAAATGGTTACAGGGGGCGGGTATGGCTACACCTTC
>TRBV7-3|TRBJ2-3|TRBD1|once
CASSPQGRTTDTQYF
TGTGCCAGCAGCCCACAGGGGAGAACTACAGATACGCAGTATTTT
>TRBV9|TRBJ2-1|NA|NA
CASSPQTSPSSYNEQFF
TGTGCCAGCAGCCCCCAGACTTCCCCGAGCTCCTACAATGAGCAGTTCTTC
>TRBV7-9|TRBJ2-2|TRBD2|once
CASPAYFTSGSPGELFF
TGTGCCAGCCCAGCTTACTTTACGAGCGGGAGCCCCGGGGAGCTGTTTTTT
>TRBV15|TRBJ2-3|TRBD2|NA
CATRRGRGLAGNTDTQYF
TGTGCCACCAGAAGAGGACGTGGGCTAGCGGGTAACACAGATACGCAGTATTTT
>TRBV11-2|TRBJ1-2|NA|NA
CASSLEGGRPNYGYTF
TGTGCCAGCAGCTTAGAAGGAGGCAGACCTAACTATGGCTACACCTTC
>TRBV7-9|TRBJ2-5|NA|NA
CASSRLGETQYF
TGTGCCAGCAGCCGACTAGGAGAGACCCAGTACTTC